Listed below are T cell receptor beta chains from one sample, sequenced in a study of blood T cell repertoires in COVID-19. Sequencing used immunoSEQ multiplex PCR; TCRdb keeps in-frame clones, though not all of them. The sample carries 150,000 to 160,000 clones, around 85% recorded once. The sequenced sample consisted of peripheral blood. Source of these receptors: a woman in her 70s with acute or convalescent COVID-19. Both conserved end residues are trimmed from each CDR3.

v_gene: TRBV6-6
j_gene: TRBJ2-1
CDR3aa: ASCRAYEQF

v_gene: TRBV2
j_gene: TRBJ1-2
CDR3aa: ASSEDRGPNYGYT

v_gene: TRBV11-2
j_gene: TRBJ1-2
CDR3aa: ASSPEQGRYGYT

v_gene: TRBV6-5
j_gene: TRBJ2-1
CDR3aa: ASSLRDRGHFEQF

v_gene: TRBV12-5
j_gene: TRBJ1-2
CDR3aa: ASGLALGANYT

v_gene: TRBV18
j_gene: TRBJ1-1
CDR3aa: ASSPGGNTEAF

v_gene: TRBV11-2
j_gene: TRBJ1-2
CDR3aa: ASSLQENYGYT

v_gene: TRBV4-1
j_gene: TRBJ2-1
CDR3aa: ASSRQGGVYNEQF

v_gene: TRBV5-5
j_gene: TRBJ2-5
CDR3aa: ASIWGGEETQY

v_gene: TRBV7-9
j_gene: TRBJ2-3
CDR3aa: ASSSRTGPHNTDTQY

v_gene: TRBV19
j_gene: TRBJ1-6
CDR3aa: ASSPPGQGVRRSPLH

v_gene: TRBV18
j_gene: TRBJ1-5
CDR3aa: ASSPLGTPVGAQPQH

v_gene: TRBV10-3
j_gene: TRBJ1-4
CDR3aa: AIKGAANEKLF

v_gene: TRBV6-6
j_gene: TRBJ1-3
CDR3aa: ATNSGGLVGNTIY